This passage covers 16 T cell receptor beta chains from one sample sequenced in a study of CD8+CD57+ T cells in acquired aplastic anemia. The template for TCR beta VDJ and CDR3 sequence profiling was genomic DNA. TCRdb redid the calling of the reads with MiXCR, one entry per CDR3 protein. The table shows about 170,000 distinct CDR3 sequences, with around half occurring only once. In patients chosen for sequencing, flow cytometry had shown CD8+CD57+ cell expansion. The source material was sorted CD4+, CD8+, or CD8+CD57+ T cells (not recorded which) from PBMCs. The receptors here all came from a human donor with aplastic anemia.

This clonotype was counted ten times or more. This chain joins TRBV24-1 and TRBJ2-1; no clear D. The V gene's germline CDR1 is KGHDR and CDR2 SFDVKD. V was shortened by 0 bases and J by 5 bases, with 13 bases between the two germline ends. There are 16 residues in the CDR3. CDR3 sequence (DNA): TGTGCCACCAGTGATTTGCAAAAGACTGGGAACAATGAGCAGTTCTTC. Translated, it gives CATSDLQKTGNNEQFF.

As for this clonotype: One base away lies a much larger clone, so this may be a sequencing read error. The chain combines TRBV6-5 with TRBJ1-6; maybe TRBD1 (5 bases). Germline CDR1 is MNHEY and CDR2 is SVGAGI. The CDR3 contains 16 residues. With 4 bases removed from V and 9 bases from J, the gap between germline ends came to 19 bases. In nucleotides, the CDR3 is TGTGCCAGCAGTTTACCCTCGGGACCGGGTACTTCACCCCTCCACTTT. It codes for CASSLPSGPGTSPLHF.

The chain is built from TRBV2 and TRBJ1-5, with D tentatively TRBD1 (6 bases). The ends were cut back, 7 bases at V and 3 bases at J, with 10 bases in the middle. The CDR3 contains 13 residues. CDR1 is SNHLY, CDR2 FYNNEI, per germline. The CDR3 protein is CASTGQYNQPQHF. CDR3 coding DNA: TGTGCCAGCACCGGACAGTACAATCAGCCCCAGCATTTT.

This clonotype was observed a few times. The V and J genes are TRBV5-6 and TRBJ2-3, with TRBD2 identical over 14 bases. The CDR3 consists of 17 residues. The germline CDR1 and CDR2 sequences are SGHDT and YYEEEE. V was pared by 5 bases and J by 1 base, with 6 bases of the junction left unmatched. CDR3 in amino acids: CASSSGLAGEGTDTQYF. Written as DNA, the CDR3 is TGTGCCAGCAGTTCGGGACTAGCGGGGGAAGGCACAGATACGCAGTATTTT.

The V call is TRBV4-2, the J call TRBJ1-2; 10 bases are shared with TRBD1. V was clipped by 0 bases and J by 5 bases; unmatched bases: 6. The CDR3 consists of 16 residues. In germline, CDR1 is LGHNA, CDR2 YNFKEQ. CDR3 DNA: TGTGCCAGCAGCCAAGAGACAGGGGGCTATGGGTATGGCTACACCTTC. This gives the protein CASSQETGGYGYGYTF.

This clonotype was recorded at least ten times. V and J are TRBV20-1 and TRBJ1-1, with D tentatively TRBD1 (6 bases). This CDR3 is 16 amino acids long. Germline V gene lookup returns CDR1 DFQATT and CDR2 SNEGSKA (reference sequence). Trimming removed 2 bases from V and 0 bases from J, with 16 bases in between. CDR3 amino acids: CSARSAGANMNTEAFF. The CDR3 DNA sequence: TGCAGTGCTAGATCGGCGGGGGCCAACATGAACACTGAAGCTTTCTTT.

This clonotype has a count of ten or more. The rearrangement uses TRBV5-1 and TRBJ1-6; no firm D call. The CDR3 has 15 residues. Germline CDR1 and CDR2: SGHRS and YFSETQ. The V end lost 0 bases, the J end lost 9 bases, and 13 bases lay between the germline ends. CDR3 nucleotides: TGCGCCAGCAGCTTGGACCCTCAGGTAGCTTCACCCCTCCACTTT. This codes for CASSLDPQVASPLHF.

The V gene is TRBV25-1, the J gene TRBJ2-1; D is possibly TRBD1 (5 bases). The CDR3 has 15 amino acids. Germline CDR1 MGHDK, CDR2 SYGVNS. Trimming took off 4 bases at V and 4 bases at J, with 14 bases between the two ends. In DNA form, the CDR3 reads TGTGCCAGCAGTGGCCGGACACTTGGGTACAATGAGCAGTTCTTC. It yields the protein CASSGRTLGYNEQFF.

The V call is TRBV4-3, the J call TRBJ2-7; 10 positions agree with TRBD1. The CDR3 runs to 15 residues. Germline-derived CDR1 and CDR2 are LGHNA and YSLEER. V lost 0 bases, J lost 2 bases, and 1 base stayed unmatched. The CDR3 protein is CASSQEGQGPYEQYF. For the CDR3, the DNA is TGCGCCAGCAGCCAAGAGGGACAGGGGCCCTACGAGCAGTACTTC.

The chain uses TRBV11-2 and TRBJ2-1, with 9 bases lining up with TRBD2. The CDR3 spans 20 residues. Germline V lookup: CDR1 SGHAT, CDR2 FQNNGV. Unmatched junction bases numbered 15, after V lost 1 base and J lost 2 bases. CDR3 region: CASSLVSLAGALGPYNEQFF. CDR3 nucleotides: TGTGCCAGCAGCTTAGTGTCATTAGCGGGAGCTCTGGGGCCCTACAATGAGCAGTTCTTC.

The chain employs TRBV7-3 and TRBJ2-7; D uncertain. Germline V CDR1 and CDR2: SGHTA, FQGTGA. The CDR3 covers 15 residues. Trimming took 2 bases from V and 0 from J, leaving 11 bases between them. CDR3 DNA sequence: TGTGCCAGCAGCTTAGCGGCGAGTTACTCCTACGAGCAGTACTTC. Residues: CASSLAASYSYEQYF.

The chain joins TRBV3-1 to TRBJ1-5, with D perhaps matching TRBD1 (5 bases). CDR3 length equals 16 residues. The germline V gene has CDR1 LGHDT and CDR2 YNNKEL (reference sequence). The ends were cut back, 0 bases at V and 4 bases at J, with 13 bases in the middle. The CDR3 region has the DNA TGTGCCAGCAGCCAAGATGCCGGGGGAGGAAATCAGCCCCAGCATTTT. Protein sequence: CASSQDAGGGNQPQHF.

There are many counts of this clonotype. The chain joins TRBV2 to TRBJ2-7; 8 nucleotides match TRBD2. The CDR3 consists of 15 residues. V lost 7 bases to trimming and J lost 0 bases; unmatched junction nucleotides: 8. The germline CDR1 and CDR2 sequences are SNHLY and FYNNEI. CDR3 in DNA: TGTGCCAGCACCCCGGGGGGGCGTAGCTCCTACGAGCAGTACTTC. Amino acids: CASTPGGRSSYEQYF.

This clonotype has a count of ten or more. The gene calls are TRBV12-3 or TRBV12-4 and TRBJ1-6, with D maybe TRBD1 (6 bases). The CDR3 is 14 residues long. Trimming pared 3 bases from V and 7 bases from J, leaving 10 bases between. CDR3 sequence reads: CASSFWTANSPLHF. DNA of the CDR3: TGTGCCAGCAGTTTTTGGACAGCCAATTCACCCCTCCACTTT.

V and J are TRBV4-2 and TRBJ1-4, with TRBD1 matching over 10 bases. The CDR3 has 16 amino acids. J lost 6 bases, V lost 4 bases, and 8 bases had no gene match. Germline V gives CDR1 LGHNA, CDR2 YNFKEQ. The CDR3 is CASSRSRGTGDEKLFF. The CDR3 DNA sequence: TGTGCCAGCAGCCGCTCCCGGGGGACAGGGGATGAAAAACTGTTTTTT.

There are many counts of this clonotype. This sequence joins TRBV10-2 and TRBJ2-2; D unclear. This CDR3 comprises 14 residues. The ends were cut back, 6 bases at V and 5 bases at J, with 13 bases in the middle. Germline V gene sequence: CDR1 WSHSY, CDR2 SAAADI. The CDR3 DNA is TGCGCCAGCAGGTCAGTCCGGAAAACCGGGGAGCTGTTTTTT. It encodes CASRSVRKTGELFF.